Below, one TCR beta chain is given with its context. The target antigen is unknown. Germline V gene lookup returns CDR1 LNHDA and CDR2 SQIVND (reference sequence). The CDR3 totals 14 residues. The ends lost 3 bases at V and 7 bases at J; junction bases unmatched: 4. The source of the sample is a study of blood T cells in healthy people across ages. Points from the study as a whole: Per million T cells, the diversity of TCR beta decreased roughly linearly as age advanced. Calculation of diversity from one million T cells yielded estimates considered to be underestimates.

Sample-barcoded 5' priming and a J-beta primer mix drove a second PCR of about 6 to 12 cycles. A template-switch adaptor that had 12 random nucleotides put a tag on each cDNA molecule. TCRdb redid the calling of the 5' RACE reads with MiXCR, one entry per CDR3 protein. The sample lists approximately 730,000 distinct CDR3 sequences, approximately 39% occurring once. This clonotype was obtained from a woman aged 55-69 years in good health. Sequenced sample: blood. This rearrangement joins TRBV19 to TRBJ1-5; TRBD1 agrees at 9 bases. This chain's CDR3 is CASSITGGQQPQHF. CDR3 nucleotides: TGTGCCAGTAGTATTACAGGGGGCCAGCAGCCCCAGCATTTT.